The 18 T cell receptor beta chains below all came from one sample that was sequenced in a study of OX40 agonist ivuxolimab in advanced cancers. Measured with immunoSEQ multiplex PCR; TCRdb has only the in-frame clones, and not every one. In the table there are 21,000 or so clones, roughly 80% of which are singletons. The sample here was CD4+ or CD8+ T cells sorted from blood, taken in a trial of the OX40 agonist ivuxolimab. These receptors all stem from an adult with an advanced solid tumor such as melanoma, head and neck, liver or kidney cancer.

V is TRBV9 and J is TRBJ2-1, with 11 bases that match TRBD2. With V trimmed by 3 bases and J by 7 bases, 12 bases remained unmatched. The CDR3 sequence is 17 residues long. In germline, CDR1 is SGDLS, CDR2 YYNGEE. In DNA form, the CDR3 reads TGTGCCAGCAGCGACGTTCATAGCGGGAGGGCAAGGAATGAGCAGTTCTTC. It codes for CASSDVHSGRARNEQFF.

The rearrangement joins TRBV5-4 to TRBJ1-1, with 7 bases fitting TRBD1. The CDR3 contains 16 residues. Germline-derived CDR1 and CDR2 are SGHNT and YYREEE (reference sequence). Losses at the gene ends were 4 bases for V and 1 base for J; bases not matched to a gene: 10. The CDR3 DNA reads as TGTGCCAGCAGCCCCCCCCCGACAGGGACGAACACTGAAGCTTTCTTT. Protein sequence: CASSPPPTGTNTEAFF.

The genes are TRBV6-1 and TRBJ2-5; D gene ambiguous. The ends were cut back, 5 bases at V and 5 bases at J, with 15 bases in the middle. CDR1 MNHNS and CDR2 SASEGT come from the germline V gene. This CDR3 is built from 14 residues. The CDR3 region has the DNA TGTGCCAGCAGTCTAACTTACGGGTCGGAGACCCAGTACTTC. Translated, it gives CASSLTYGSETQYF.

This clone is categorized as medium-sized. This chain joins TRBV7-3 and TRBJ2-1; D remains ambiguous. The CDR3 is 16 residues long. The ends were cut back, 5 bases at V and 0 bases at J, with 14 bases in the middle. Germline CDR1 SGHTA, CDR2 FQGTGA. The CDR3 loop reads CASSPSAESSYNEQFF. DNA of the CDR3: TGTGCCAGCAGCCCATCGGCGGAGAGCTCCTACAATGAGCAGTTCTTC.

The chain joins TRBV9 to TRBJ2-3; D gene uncertain. V lost 0 bases and J lost 0, with 5 bases in between. The CDR3 has 14 amino acids. The germline gives CDR1 SGDLS, CDR2 YYNGEE. CDR3 protein: CASSVAASTDTQYF. The CDR3 coding sequence is TGTGCCAGCAGCGTAGCCGCTAGCACAGATACGCAGTATTTT. The variable domain in full, with the rest retrieved from reference TRBV9 and TRBJ2-3, is DSGVTQTPKHLITATGQRVTLRCSPRSGDLSVYWYQQSLDQGLQFLIQYYNGEERAKGNILERFSAQQFPDLHSELNLSSLELGDSALYFCASSVAASTDTQYFGPGTRLTVL.

The rearrangement links TRBV10-3 to TRBJ1-2, with D unresolved. Trimming left V 1 base short and J 2 bases short, with 8 bases between. The germline V gene has CDR1 ENHRY and CDR2 SYGVKD. This CDR3 contains 14 residues. The CDR3 coding sequence is TGTGCCATCAGTGAGTTGTCAGCCAACTATGGCTACACCTTC. Amino acid sequence: CAISELSANYGYTF.

The rearrangement joins TRBV9 to TRBJ2-3; D remains ambiguous. The CDR3 consists of 15 residues. Germline CDR1 and CDR2: SGDLS and YYNGEE. V was pared by 0 bases and J by 5 bases, with 13 bases between. The chain's CDR3 is CASSVEGNSGDTQYF. CDR3 sequence (DNA): TGTGCCAGCAGCGTAGAGGGAAACTCTGGAGATACGCAGTATTTT.

The J gene is TRBJ2-7, the V gene TRBV5-4; 10 bases are shared with TRBD2. The CDR3 has 17 amino acids. V lost 4 bases to trimming and J lost 8 bases; unmatched junction nucleotides: 18. Germline lookup yields CDR1 SGHNT and CDR2 YYREEE (reference sequence). The CDR3 here is CASSLGHMGLARGQQYF. As DNA, the CDR3 is TGTGCCAGCAGCCTTGGACACATGGGACTAGCGCGAGGACAGCAGTACTTC.

The chain employs TRBV4-1 and TRBJ2-3; the D is unclear. V lost 0 bases and J lost 0, with 10 bases in between. This CDR3 has 16 amino acids. Looked up from germline, CDR1 is MGHRA and CDR2 is YSYEKL. CDR3 protein: CASSQETWGSTDTQYF. The CDR3 region has the DNA TGCGCCAGCAGCCAAGAAACCTGGGGTAGCACAGATACGCAGTATTTT.

This chain uses TRBV6-6 with TRBJ1-2; D might be TRBD1 (5 bases). V was clipped by 6 bases and J by 8 bases, with 16 bases between them. The CDR3 is 13 amino acids. Germline-derived CDR1 and CDR2 are MNHNY and SVGAGI (reference sequence). In DNA form, the CDR3 reads TGTGCCAGCAGCCCCTCGGGACCCGAAGGCTACACCTTC. As protein: CASSPSGPEGYTF.

J is TRBJ2-7 and V is TRBV5-6; 8 nucleotides align to TRBD1. The ends lost 3 bases at V and 2 bases at J; junction bases unmatched: 4. CDR3 length equals 14 residues. Germline values: CDR1 SGHDT, CDR2 YYEEEE. The CDR3 DNA reads TGTGCCAGCAGCTGGACAGGGAAGGCCTACGAGCAGTACTTC. It yields the protein CASSWTGKAYEQYF.

This sequence joins TRBV7-2 and TRBJ1-2; D is possibly TRBD1 (6 bases). Trimming removed 1 base from V and 0 bases from J, with 12 bases in between. The CDR3 length is 16 residues. Looked up from germline, CDR1 is SGHTA and CDR2 is FQGNSA. The CDR3 DNA sequence: TGTGCCAGCAGCTTAGGGGGGGCAGGAGCTAACTATGGCTACACCTTC. Translated: CASSLGGAGANYGYTF. Drawing the rest from reference TRBV7-2 and TRBJ1-2, the complete variable domain is GAGVSQSPSNKVTEKGKDVELRCDPISGHTALYWYRQSLGQGLEFLIYFQGNSAPDKSGLPSDRFSAERTGGSVSTLTIQRTQQEDSAVYLCASSLGGAGANYGYTFGSGTRLTVV.

Here the CDR3 reads CASKKDRASSYEQYF. CDR3 coding DNA: TGTGCCAGCAAGAAAGACAGGGCCAGCTCCTACGAGCAGTACTTC. The J gene is TRBJ2-5, the V gene TRBV2; 7 nucleotides agree with TRBD1. The DNA end is a closer match to TRBJ2-7, so the J assignment may be wrong. The CDR3 spans 15 residues. From germline, CDR1 is SNHLY and CDR2 FYNNEI.

The chain links TRBV6-1 to TRBJ1-2, with 7 bases matching TRBD1. Per the germline V gene, CDR1 is MNHNS and CDR2 is SASEGT. V gave up 3 bases and J gave up 2 bases; unmatched junction bases: 6. The CDR3 sequence is 15 residues long. DNA of the CDR3: TGTGCCAGCAGTGACCCCGGGACAGTGAACTATGGCTACACCTTC. Its protein product is CASSDPGTVNYGYTF.

Remarks on this clone: This specimen includes other DNA sequences encoding the same CDR3. V is TRBV14 and J is TRBJ2-3; TRBD2 might be the D (5 bases). The CDR3 length is 15 residues. Germline V gives CDR1 SGHDN, CDR2 FVKESK. Trimming stripped 3 bases from V and 2 bases from J, with 12 bases between. The CDR3 nucleotides are TGTGCCAGCAGCCAGGAACGAGGACTCACAGATACGCAGTATTTT. Translating gives CASSQERGLTDTQYF.

The chain has TRBV25-1 and TRBJ1-5; D call uncertain. The CDR3 covers 13 residues. Per germline, CDR1 MGHDK and CDR2 SYGVNS. The V end was cut by 3 bases, the J end by 7 bases, with 10 bases between. CDR3 amino acids: CASSDGVRQPQHF. CDR3 DNA: TGTGCCAGCAGTGACGGGGTCAGGCAGCCCCAGCATTTT. The full variable domain, completed using reference TRBV25-1 and TRBJ1-5, is EADIYQTPRYLVIGTGKKITLECSQTMGHDKMYWYQQDPGMELHLIHYSYGVNSTEKGDLSSESTVSRIRTEHFPLTLESARPSHTSQYLCASSDGVRQPQHFGDGTRLSIL.

V and J are TRBV19 and TRBJ1-1; D is ambiguous. The CDR3 spans 15 residues. The V gene's germline CDR1 is LNHDA and CDR2 SQIVND (reference sequence). With 0 bases removed from V and 1 base from J, the gap between germline ends came to 9 bases. The CDR3 loop reads CASSIDQNRNTEAFF. The CDR3 nucleotides read TGTGCCAGTAGTATAGATCAGAATAGGAACACTGAAGCTTTCTTT. The full variable domain, its missing parts supplied by reference TRBV19 and TRBJ1-1, is DGGITQSPKYLFRKEGQNVTLSCEQNLNHDAMYWYRQDPGQGLRLIYYSQIVNDFQKGDIAEGYSVSREKKESFPLTVTSAQKNPTAFYLCASSIDQNRNTEAFFGQGTRLTVV.

This clone is a singleton in its sample. The chain combines TRBV6-5 with TRBJ2-7; the match to TRBD2 covers 11 bases. Trimming at V came to 5 bases and at J to 2 bases, leaving 5 bases not matched to a gene. The CDR3 loop spans 15 amino acids. Germline assignment: CDR1 MNHEY and CDR2 SVGAGI. CDR3 sequence reads: CASSKTSGGPYEQYF. CDR3 DNA sequence: TGTGCCAGCAGTAAAACTAGCGGGGGCCCCTACGAGCAGTACTTC.